A single sample gave rise to the 29 T cell receptor beta chains below, sequenced in a study of blood T cells in healthy people across ages. Through a sample-barcoded 5' primer and a J-beta primer mix, a second PCR was run for roughly 7 to 12 cycles. TCRdb reprocessed the 5' RACE reads with MiXCR, giving one entry per CDR3 protein. The data contain around 1,700,000 distinct CDR3 sequences, approximately 28% of them singletons. Sequencing was done on a sample of blood. Receptor source: a woman under 40 in good health.

On this clonotype: This is likely a read error, given that the CDR3 carries no conserved phenylalanine or tryptophan at its end. The rearrangement links TRBV5-1 to TRBJ2-7; a weak D match, TRBD1 (7 bases). CDR3 length: 14 residues. In germline, CDR1 is SGHRS, CDR2 YFSETQ. The V gene lost 0 bases and the J gene lost 4 bases, with 11 bases spanning the gap. This CDR3 is CASSLGGTDYEQYL. CDR3 nucleotides: TGCGCCAGCAGCTTGGGCGGGACAGATTACGAGCAGTACTTA.

The genes are TRBV14 and TRBJ2-3, with D perhaps TRBD2 (7 bases). The V gene lost 5 bases and the J gene lost 12 bases, with 27 bases spanning the gap. Germline values: CDR1 SGHDN, CDR2 FVKESK. The CDR3 is made up of 16 amino acids. CDR3 residues: CASSVAAGAHQETQYF. CDR3 coding DNA: TGTGCCAGCAGCGTCGCGGCGGGGGCACACCAAGAGACCCAGTATTTT.

The table lists this clonotype with many counts. The chain joins TRBV6-5 to TRBJ1-1; D is undetermined. Trimming cost V 0 bases and J 7 bases, with 15 bases left between them. This CDR3 has 15 residues. Germline V gene data show CDR1 as MNHEY and CDR2 as SVGAGI. The chain's CDR3 is CASSYSPRTVGEAFF. CDR3 bases: TGTGCCAGCAGTTACTCCCCACGGACGGTAGGTGAAGCTTTCTTT.

The chain couples TRBV14 to TRBJ2-2; the D gene is possibly TRBD2 (5 bases). This CDR3 is 17 amino acids long. Trimming left V 0 bases short and J 4 bases short, with 15 bases between. The germline V gene has CDR1 SGHDN and CDR2 FVKESK. CDR3 amino acids: CASSQDEGRRSTGELFF. For the CDR3, the DNA is TGTGCCAGCAGCCAAGATGAGGGCAGACGGAGCACCGGGGAGCTGTTTTTT. The full variable domain, with the rest looked up from reference TRBV14 and TRBJ2-2, is EAGVTQFPSHSVIEKGQTVTLRCDPISGHDNLYWYRRVMGKEIKFLLHFVKESKQDESGMPNNRFLAERTGGTYSTLKVQPAELEDSGVYFCASSQDEGRRSTGELFFGEGSRLTVL.

In this sample, this clonotype turned up many times. The chain employs TRBV29-1 and TRBJ2-5, with no clear D. CDR1 is SQVTM and CDR2 is ANQGSEA in the germline V gene. V was clipped by 5 bases and J by 6 bases, with 10 bases between them. The CDR3 runs to 11 residues. CDR3 in DNA: TGCAGCGTTTCTACGGACCAGACCCAGTACTTC. As protein: CSVSTDQTQYF.

The J gene is TRBJ2-4, the V gene TRBV5-1; 8 bases are shared with TRBD1. CDR3 size: 14 residues. J was trimmed by 13 bases and V by 9 bases; bases with no gene match: 18. Germline V gives CDR1 SGHRS, CDR2 YFSETQ. CDR3 residues: CATKPGQEFHEQYF. The CDR3 DNA sequence: TGCGCCACTAAACCGGGACAGGAGTTTCATGAGCAGTACTTC.

This clonotype occurred many times. The J gene is TRBJ2-3, the V gene TRBV5-1, with TRBD2 matching over 7 bases. The V and J ends lost 4 bases and 5 bases, in that order; junction bases with no gene match: 7. The CDR3 covers 14 residues. From germline, CDR1 is SGHRS and CDR2 YFSETQ. CDR3 loop: CASSLVVAGDTQYF. CDR3 DNA: TGCGCCAGCAGCCTAGTGGTAGCGGGAGATACGCAGTATTTT.

This clonotype was detected a few times. This chain links TRBV7-2 with TRBJ2-3; TRBD2 matches 8 bases. This CDR3 spans 15 amino acids. Germline CDR1 and CDR2: SGHTA and FQGNSA. V lost 1 base to trimming and J lost 4 bases; unmatched junction nucleotides: 4. CDR3 DNA sequence: TGTGCCAGCAGCTTAGGGTCGACTAGCGCAGATACGCAGTATTTT. Protein sequence: CASSLGSTSADTQYF.

This clonotype was seen a few times. The V gene is TRBV5-1, the J gene TRBJ2-5; D is uncertain. Germline CDR1 reads SGHRS; CDR2 reads YFSETQ. The CDR3 has 16 amino acids. V was pared by 4 bases and J by 5 bases, with 21 bases between. The CDR3 sequence is CASSPEAYPLQETQYF. CDR3 DNA: TGCGCCAGCAGCCCGGAAGCCTATCCCCTCCAGGAGACCCAGTACTTC.

V is TRBV7-2 and J is TRBJ1-1, with TRBD1 matching 7 bases. V shed 5 bases, J shed 8 bases, and the junction held 8 bases outside the gene matches. The germline gives CDR1 SGHTA, CDR2 FQGNSA. The CDR3 length is 13 residues. The CDR3: CASSPDRVGEAFF. CDR3 DNA: TGTGCCAGCAGCCCCGACAGGGTGGGCGAAGCTTTCTTT.

In this sample, this clonotype turned up many times. The rearrangement links TRBV12-3 or TRBV12-4 to TRBJ2-1; D is unclear. This CDR3 contains 14 residues. Between the trimmed V and J ends, which lost 3 bases and 1 base, there was a span of 7 bases. CDR3 loop: CASSFRKSYNEQFF. CDR3 coding DNA: TGTGCCAGCAGTTTTAGGAAGTCCTACAATGAGCAGTTCTTC.

Ten or more counts support this clonotype. The V gene is TRBV6-5, the J gene TRBJ1-2; the D gene is possibly TRBD1 (5 bases). There are 12 residues in the CDR3. Germline V gene data show CDR1 as MNHEY and CDR2 as SVGAGI. Trimming pared 9 bases from V and 8 bases from J, leaving 16 bases between. CDR3 sequence reads: CASQRRGVGYTF. Written as DNA, the CDR3 is TGTGCCAGTCAGAGGCGGGGCGTCGGCTACACCTTC.

As concerns this clonotype: One end of the junction is discordant with germline, which a read error may explain. The V gene is TRBV29-1, the J gene TRBJ2-1, with no clear D. Germline CDR1 SQVTM, CDR2 ANQGSEA. This CDR3 region has 16 residues. The CDR3 DNA reads as TGCGGCGTTTCCCGCACAGCCCTTAGCTCCTACAATGAGCAGTTCTTC. Translating gives CGVSRTALSSYNEQFF.

This clonotype turned up a few times. The chain has TRBV20-1 and TRBJ2-7; unclear D gene. Germline V gene sequence: CDR1 DFQATT, CDR2 SNEGSKA (reference sequence). Trimming cost V 3 bases and J 2 bases, with 20 bases left between them. CDR3 length: 16 residues. The CDR3 region has the DNA TGCAGTGCTAGCTCCGAGGATACAGCGACCCCCTACGAGCAGTACTTC. Translated: CSASSEDTATPYEQYF.

There are many counts of this clonotype. The CDR3 spells CASSQDLASGGRETQYF. In nucleotides, the CDR3 is TGCGCCAGCAGCCAAGATCTGGCTAGCGGGGGCCGGGAGACCCAGTACTTC. J is TRBJ2-5 and V is TRBV4-1, with 10 bases lining up with TRBD2. The CDR3 is made up of 17 amino acids. J gave up 5 bases and V 0 bases, and 9 bases lay outside the gene matches. Per germline, CDR1 MGHRA and CDR2 YSYEKL.

This clonotype occurred a few times. The chain joins TRBV5-1 to TRBJ1-2; D call uncertain. This CDR3 spans 14 amino acids. The germline gives CDR1 SGHRS, CDR2 YFSETQ. Trimming took off 1 base at V and 10 bases at J, with 17 bases between the two ends. DNA of the CDR3: TGCGCCAGCAGCTTGAACGCGGCTAACCAGGCCTACACCTTC. It specifies CASSLNAANQAYTF.

This clonotype was found many times. The chain recombines TRBV27 with TRBJ2-7; D not certain. Per germline, CDR1 MNHEY and CDR2 SMNVEV (reference sequence). Trimming shortened V by 6 bases and J by 0 bases, and 9 bases separated the two germline ends. The CDR3 covers 13 residues. The DNA of the CDR3 is TGTGCCAGCAGCTTTTGGGGCTCCTACGAGCAGTACTTC. Protein: CASSFWGSYEQYF.

V and J are TRBV6-6 and TRBJ1-1; unclear D gene. Trimming removed 0 bases at V and 4 bases at J, with 9 bases between. The CDR3 consists of 14 residues. Per germline, CDR1 MNHNY and CDR2 SVGAGI (reference sequence). DNA of the CDR3: TGTGCCAGCAGTTACTCGGACCTCGGCACTGAAGCTTTCTTT. Its protein product is CASSYSDLGTEAFF.

CDR3 nucleotide sequence: TGTGCCAGCAGGGACGACAATCAGCCCCAGCATTTT. Translation gives CASRDDNQPQHF. The chain recombines TRBV2 with TRBJ1-5; D is uncertain. Germline CDR1 is SNHLY and CDR2 is FYNNEI. CDR3 length: 12 residues. Trimming stripped 6 bases from V and 3 bases from J, with 6 bases between.

The rearrangement links TRBV18 to TRBJ2-7, with 8 bases matching TRBD1. Per germline, CDR1 KGHSH and CDR2 LQKENI. The CDR3 length is 15 residues. After removal of 2 bases from V and 3 bases from J, the junction contained 6 bases not matched to a gene. CDR3 protein: CASSPLFDRGYEQYF. In DNA form, the CDR3 reads TGTGCCAGCTCACCATTGTTTGACAGGGGCTACGAGCAGTACTTC. The entire variable domain, with the rest obtained from reference TRBV18 and TRBJ2-7, is as follows: NAGVMQNPRHLVRRRGQEARLRCSPMKGHSHVYWYRQLPEEGLKFMVYLQKENIIDESGMPKERFSAEFPKEGPSILRIQQVVRGDSAAYFCASSPLFDRGYEQYFGPGTRLTVT.

This clonotype was detected ten times or more. The chain recombines TRBV3-1 with TRBJ2-1; 9 bases are a match to TRBD2. Germline V CDR1 and CDR2: LGHDT, YNNKEL (reference sequence). The ends lost 0 bases at V and 7 bases at J; junction bases unmatched: 13. The CDR3 covers 18 residues. CDR3 amino acids: CASSQEVSVAGAVNEQFF. The CDR3 DNA sequence: TGTGCCAGCAGCCAAGAGGTTTCGGTAGCGGGGGCAGTAAATGAGCAGTTCTTC.

This chain uses TRBV6-4 with TRBJ2-3, with a tentative D call TRBD2 (5 bases). CDR1 and CDR2 from the germline V gene are MRHNA and SNTAGT. Trimming took off 2 bases at V and 6 bases at J, with 9 bases between the two ends. This CDR3 contains 13 residues. CDR3 residues: CASSDGRRDTQYF. In DNA form, the CDR3 reads TGTGCCAGCAGTGACGGCCGGAGGGATACGCAGTATTTT.

The chain couples TRBV6-2 or TRBV6-3 to TRBJ2-4; TRBD1 matches 8 bases. Looked up from germline, CDR1 is MNHEY and CDR2 is SVGEGT. CDR3 length equals 13 residues. V trimming: 5 bases; J trimming: 6 bases; junction bases outside the gene matches: 3. The CDR3 DNA sequence: TGTGCCAGCAGTCGGGGACAGGTAAACATTCAGTACTTC. Amino acid sequence: CASSRGQVNIQYF.

Only a few counts were recorded for this clonotype. V and J are TRBV7-9 and TRBJ2-6, with D unclear. Germline CDR1 reads SEHNR; CDR2 reads FQNEAQ (reference sequence). Deletions cut 5 bases from V and 7 bases from J, with 3 bases between. The CDR3 sequence is 11 residues long. DNA of the CDR3: TGTGCCAGCAGCCCAGCCAACGTCCTGACTTTC. This gives the protein CASSPANVLTF.

A note on this clonotype: Compared with germline, one end of the junction differs, possibly owing to a read error. The gene calls are TRBV14 and TRBJ2-3, with D maybe TRBD1 (6 bases). Per the germline V gene, CDR1 is SGHDN and CDR2 is FVKESK. The CDR3 spans 16 residues. The CDR3 DNA reads TGTGCCAGCACCCAAGAAGGATGGCAGGGGATGGATACGCAGTATTTT. It encodes CASTQEGWQGMDTQYF.

J is TRBJ1-2 and V is TRBV29-1; D may be TRBD1 (5 bases). The CDR3 loop spans 13 amino acids. V dropped 0 bases and J dropped 5 bases, with 10 bases sitting between them. Germline V gives CDR1 SQVTM, CDR2 ANQGSEA. The CDR3 nucleotides are TGCAGCGTTGAAGATCGGGGGGGTTATGGCTACACCTTC. Its protein product is CSVEDRGGYGYTF.

This rearrangement joins TRBV10-2 to TRBJ2-4, with TRBD2 matching over 9 bases. This CDR3 spans 15 amino acids. V gave up 3 bases and J gave up 13 bases; unmatched junction bases: 13. Germline lookup yields CDR1 WSHSY and CDR2 SAAADI. This CDR3 reads CASSDVSGRGDEQYF. DNA for the CDR3: TGCGCCAGCAGTGACGTTAGCGGGAGAGGCGATGAGCAGTACTTC.

V and J are TRBV29-1 and TRBJ1-2, with D hard to call. Germline V lookup: CDR1 SQVTM, CDR2 ANQGSEA. The CDR3 has 14 residues. Trimming shortened V by 4 bases and J by 8 bases, and 20 bases separated the two germline ends. CDR3 in DNA: TGCAGCGTTGCTAATGGGTTGGGAGGGAGCGGCTACACCTTC. It codes for CSVANGLGGSGYTF.

At least ten counts were recorded for this clonotype. The V call is TRBV5-5, the J call TRBJ2-5, with D possibly matching TRBD2 (7 bases). Between the trimmed V and J ends, which lost 4 bases and 2 bases, there was a span of 21 bases. The CDR3 totals 17 residues. Germline loops: CDR1 SGHKS, CDR2 YYEKEE (reference sequence). The DNA for the CDR3 is TGTGCCAGCAGCCCGGTCTGGACAGCGGGACTACAAGAGACCCAGTACTTC. Encoded protein: CASSPVWTAGLQETQYF.